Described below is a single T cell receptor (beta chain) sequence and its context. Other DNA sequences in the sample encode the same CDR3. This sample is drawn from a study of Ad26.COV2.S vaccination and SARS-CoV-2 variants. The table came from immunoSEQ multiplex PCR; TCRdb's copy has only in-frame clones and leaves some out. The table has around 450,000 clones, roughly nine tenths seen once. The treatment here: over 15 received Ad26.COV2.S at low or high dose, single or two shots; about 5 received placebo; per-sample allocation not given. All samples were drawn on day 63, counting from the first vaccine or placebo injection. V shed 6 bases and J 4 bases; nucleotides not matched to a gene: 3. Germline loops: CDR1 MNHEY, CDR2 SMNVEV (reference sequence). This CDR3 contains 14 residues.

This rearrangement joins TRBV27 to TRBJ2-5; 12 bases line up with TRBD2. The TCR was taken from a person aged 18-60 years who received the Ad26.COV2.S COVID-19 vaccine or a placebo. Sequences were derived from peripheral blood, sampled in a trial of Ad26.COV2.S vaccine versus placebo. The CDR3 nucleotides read TGTGCCAGCAGCTTACTAGCGGGGGGAGAGACCCAGTACTTC. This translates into CASSLLAGGETQYF.